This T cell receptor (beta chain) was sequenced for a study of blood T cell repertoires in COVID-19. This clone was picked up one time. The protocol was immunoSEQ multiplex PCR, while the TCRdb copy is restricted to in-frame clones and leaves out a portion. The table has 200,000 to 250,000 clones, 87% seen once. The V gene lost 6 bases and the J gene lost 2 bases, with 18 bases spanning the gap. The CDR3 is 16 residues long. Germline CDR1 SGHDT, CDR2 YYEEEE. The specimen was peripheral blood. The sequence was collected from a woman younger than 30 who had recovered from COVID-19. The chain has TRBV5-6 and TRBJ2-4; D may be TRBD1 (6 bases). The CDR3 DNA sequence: TGTGCCAGCAAGAAACAGGGCGTGAGGTCCAAAAACATTCAGTACTTC. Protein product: CASKKQGVRSKNIQYF. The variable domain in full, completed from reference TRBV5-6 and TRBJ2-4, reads DAGVTQSPTHLIKTRGQQVTLRCSPKSGHDTVSWYQQALGQGPQFIFQYYEEEERQRGNFPDRFSGHQFPNYSSELNVNALLLGDSALYLCASKKQGVRSKNIQYFGAGTRLSVL.